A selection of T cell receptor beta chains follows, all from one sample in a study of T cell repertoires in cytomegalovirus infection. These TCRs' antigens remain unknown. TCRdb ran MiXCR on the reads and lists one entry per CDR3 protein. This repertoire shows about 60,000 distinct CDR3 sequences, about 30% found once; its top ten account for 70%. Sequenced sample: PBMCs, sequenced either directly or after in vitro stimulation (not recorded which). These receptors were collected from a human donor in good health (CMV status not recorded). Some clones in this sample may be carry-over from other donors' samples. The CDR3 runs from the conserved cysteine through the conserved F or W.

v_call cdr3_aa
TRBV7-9 CASSFGQTGGGKETQYF
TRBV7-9 CASSFSLYSEAFF
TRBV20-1 CSASGTDNTGELFF
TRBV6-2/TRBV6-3 CASSFRLAGVGRRYNEQFF
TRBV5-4 CASSFGAMNTEAFF
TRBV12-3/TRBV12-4 CASSPGLGSTDTQYF
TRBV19 CASSISDSPLHF
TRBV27 CASSSTYTGELFF
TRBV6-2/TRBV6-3 CASSLMRQGSRYTEAFF
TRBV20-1 CSARDPRGRPQHF
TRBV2 CASSEWSVSGNTIYF
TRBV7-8 CASSWDTVYSNQPQHF
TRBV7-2 CASSLLAGVLSSEQYF
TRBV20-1 CSARAGGSDEKLFF
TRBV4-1 CASSVSDSQFTEAFF
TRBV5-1 CASVSGGYEQFF
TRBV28 CASSLGIDRESQPQHF
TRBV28 CATSGLTISGANVLTF
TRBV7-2 CASSSRGTGTEAFF
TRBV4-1 CASSPLNRATSDTQYF
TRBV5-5 CASSRGLHTNTGELFF
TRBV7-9 CASRRARGTSGPQTQETQYF